This T cell receptor (beta chain) was sequenced for a study of radiation and T cells in renal cell carcinoma. At the level of the study: Nephrectomy followed 15 Gy stereotactic body radiation by 4 weeks. Study-wide results and limits: From baseline, blood top tumor clonotypes peaked at 2 weeks post-radiation.

Note on this clone: Its antigen is currently unknown.

The CDR3 is 15 residues long. Trimming took off 10 bases at V and 4 bases at J, with 20 bases between the two ends. Germline V gives CDR1 ENHRY, CDR2 SYGVKD. Repertoires were generated with immunoSEQ multiplex PCR, while TCRdb's copy carries only in-frame clones and drops some. The sample holds about 49,000 clones, 80% seen once. Time point meaning: blood 2 weeks post-SBRT. Documented treatment: 15 Gy SBRT to primary tumor, nephrectomy 4 weeks later. Blood was sampled at baseline, 2 weeks and 4 weeks after SBRT. The patient's renal cell carcinoma had clear cell pathology. The input for sequencing was blood, taken from a patient whose treatment included radiotherapy and nephrectomy. The rearrangement links TRBV10-3 to TRBJ2-1, with D maybe TRBD2 (7 bases). The source of this sequence is a woman in her sixties or seventies with renal cell carcinoma. The CDR3 region has the DNA TGTGCCACCTCTGGGGGGGCTAGCGAATACAATGAGCAGTTCTTC. Protein sequence: CATSGGASEYNEQFF.